This T cell receptor (beta chain) was identified in a study of breast tumors, draining lymph nodes, adjacent tissues. This clonotype was seen repeatedly, ten times or more. Its antigen is as yet unknown. MiXCR, run by TCRdb on the multiplex PCR reads, gives a single entry per CDR3 protein. The sample has more than 50,000 distinct CDR3 sequences, 45% to 60% seen once. General study findings and limits: Most tumor T cells seemingly derive from lymph node, then expand in tumor. The lymph node origin of tumor T cells was framed as consistent with a hypothesis, not demonstrated. Luminal-like breast cancer showed significantly greater tumor-nontumor repertoire similarity than basal-like breast cancer did.

The germline CDR1 and CDR2 sequences are ENHRY and SYGVKD. V lost 6 bases and J 5 bases, leaving 19 bases between the germline ends. The CDR3 totals 15 residues. Sequencing used breast tumor tissue. This clonotype originated in a female donor with breast cancer. Some clones in this sample may be carry-over from other donors' samples. This chain links TRBV10-3 with TRBJ1-2; perhaps TRBD1 as D (5 bases). Here the CDR3 reads CAISGGVSPFYGYTF. As DNA, the CDR3 is TGTGCCATCAGCGGAGGGGTTTCCCCTTTTTATGGCTACACCTTC.